Listed below are T cell receptor beta chains from one sample, sequenced in a study of PD-1 blockade in classical Hodgkin lymphoma. Method: immunoSEQ multiplex PCR; TCRdb's copy keeps in-frame clones and lacks some. The sample lists approximately 25,000 clones; approximately 68% were seen once. The source was peripheral blood mononuclear cells (PBMCs), collected before the fourth cycle of nivolumab. The receptors stem from a human donor with classical Hodgkin lymphoma. Each CDR3 is given with its conserved first and last residue. Each record gives: D gene, clone size, J gene, V gene, CDR3 protein, CDR3 DNA. A D gene is named only where the DNA matches it firmly. Clone size is stated in some rows and not others, as once, few, many or a class when expanded.

.,.,TRBJ1-1,TRBV7-2,CASSPSYSNTEAFF,TGTGCCAGCAGCCCCAGTTATTCGAACACTGAAGCTTTCTTT
TRBD1,few,TRBJ1-2,TRBV5-5,CASSLGDRWGYTF,TGTGCCAGCAGCTTGGGGGACAGATGGGGCTACACCTTC
.,.,TRBJ1-5,TRBV7-8,CASSLMNNQPQHF,TGTGCCAGCAGCTTAATGAACAATCAGCCCCAGCATTTT
TRBD1,few,TRBJ1-5,TRBV19,CASSSWTGDQPQHF,TGTGCCAGTAGTTCCTGGACAGGGGATCAGCCCCAGCATTTT
.,.,TRBJ1-1,TRBV19,CASSIDGVNTEAFF,TGTGCCAGTAGTATAGATGGGGTGAACACTGAAGCTTTCTTT
.,.,TRBJ2-1,TRBV7-8,CASSFLGAGSYNEQFF,TGTGCCAGCAGCTTCCTTGGGGCAGGGAGCTACAATGAGCAGTTCTTC
.,few,TRBJ2-7,TRBV2,CASSEAMMGRAYEQYF,TGTGCCAGCAGTGAAGCCATGATGGGCAGAGCCTACGAGCAGTACTTC
TRBD2,.,TRBJ2-7,TRBV5-6,CASSLWIAGARRYEQYF,TGTGCCAGCAGCTTGTGGATAGCGGGAGCCCGCCGTTACGAGCAGTACTTC
TRBD1,.,TRBJ1-3,TRBV2,CASSEGRGVGNTIYF,TGTGCCAGCAGTGAGGGCAGGGGGGTAGGAAACACCATATATTTT
.,.,TRBJ2-5,TRBV4-1,CASSQGEDIPTRETQYF,TGCGCCAGCAGCCAAGGCGAGGATATCCCGACCCGAGAGACCCAGTACTTC
.,medium-sized,TRBJ2-1,TRBV28,CALGPGDEQFF,TGTGCCCTCGGCCCAGGGGATGAGCAGTTCTTC
TRBD1,.,TRBJ1-1,TRBV10-1,CASGTGVDTEAFF,TGCGCCAGCGGGACAGGAGTGGACACTGAAGCTTTCTTT
.,.,TRBJ2-1,TRBV2,CASHLGSSYNEQFF,TGTGCCAGCCATCTAGGGAGCTCCTACAATGAGCAGTTCTTC
.,.,TRBJ1-3,TRBV5-1,CASSTGDSGNTIYF,TGCGCCAGCAGTACTGGGGACTCTGGAAACACCATATATTTT
TRBD1,once,TRBJ1-1,TRBV6-1,CASSIRTGDTEAFF,TGTGCCAGCAGTATACGAACAGGGGACACTGAAGCTTTCTTT
.,.,TRBJ1-2,TRBV7-2,CASSLPPRNYGYTF,TGTGCCAGCAGCTTACCCCCGCGTAACTATGGCTACACCTTC
TRBD1,.,TRBJ1-2,TRBV28,CASRYRGGGYTF,TGTGCCAGCAGGTACAGGGGAGGAGGCTACACCTTC
.,.,TRBJ1-3,TRBV11-2,CASTWGGPGNTIYF,TGTGCCAGCACATGGGGGGGGCCTGGAAACACCATATATTTT
TRBD2,.,TRBJ2-3,TRBV12-5,CASGDGLAGGLTSDTQYF,TGTGCTAGTGGTGATGGACTAGCGGGAGGCCTTACTTCAGATACGCAGTATTTT
TRBD2,.,TRBJ2-7,TRBV28,CASPGTSGPKEPYEQYF,TGTGCCAGCCCCGGGACTAGCGGCCCCAAGGAGCCCTACGAGCAGTACTTC
.,.,TRBJ1-5,TRBV28,CASRTDPNQPQHF,TGTGCCAGCAGGACGGACCCGAATCAGCCCCAGCATTTT
TRBD1,.,TRBJ2-1,TRBV11-2,CASSRLRDRVRDNEQFF,TGTGCCAGCAGCCGATTACGGGACAGGGTTAGGGACAATGAGCAGTTCTTC
TRBD1,.,TRBJ2-5,TRBV28,CASSSTAAPGPGQGYGETQYF,TGTGCCAGCAGTTCGACCGCGGCTCCAGGGCCGGGACAGGGTTATGGGGAGACCCAGTACTTC
TRBD1,.,TRBJ1-2,TRBV18,CASSPRTGALGGYTF,TGTGCCAGCTCACCAAGGACAGGGGCATTAGGAGGCTACACCTTC
TRBD1,.,TRBJ2-1,TRBV9,CASSTHRGRNDEQFF,TGTGCCAGCAGCACCCACAGGGGGCGCAATGATGAGCAGTTCTTC
.,.,TRBJ2-7,TRBV7-9,CASSSPSLGEQYF,TGTGCCAGCAGCTCACCCTCGTTAGGCGAGCAGTACTTC
.,few,TRBJ2-7,TRBV5-1,CASSFDRDSYEQYF,TGCGCCAGCAGCTTCGACAGAGATAGCTACGAGCAGTACTTC
TRBD1,.,TRBJ2-3,TRBV29-1,CSVLRDRLGDTQYF,TGCAGCGTGCTTCGGGACAGGTTAGGGGATACGCAGTATTTT
TRBD2,.,TRBJ2-1,TRBV7-2,CASSPRVAGSNEQFF,TGTGCCAGCAGCCCCCGGGTAGCGGGATCCAATGAGCAGTTCTTC